The sequence of this T cell receptor beta chain was determined in a study of cytomegalovirus exposure and HLA in healthy donors. Only in-frame clones appear in the TCRdb table, and some are missing; sequencing was by immunoSEQ multiplex PCR. The sample has about 160,000 clones; approximately 87% are singletons. This CDR3 comprises 11 residues. V was pared by 8 bases and J by 7 bases, with 14 bases between. Germline V gene sequence: CDR1 SQVTM, CDR2 ANQGSEA. The receptor was derived from a young woman in good health and CMV-seronegative. Source material: PBMCs. The J gene is TRBJ1-2, the V gene TRBV29-1, with D uncertain. The CDR3 bases are TGCAGCCATGGTGAGGGTGCTGGCTACACCTTC. This translates into CSHGEGAGYTF.